A single T cell receptor beta chain is shown here with its context. The antigen is undetermined. This sample was taken from a study of T cell responses to AZD1222 COVID-19 vaccine. Regarding the study as a whole: A mostly white British donor set with more females was recruited, and clonal diversity was possibly underestimated.

TCRdb's table, derived via immunoSEQ multiplex PCR, lists solely in-frame clones and lacks some. This table has some 110,000 clones, around 94% appearing once. This sample comprised peripheral blood, obtained on day 0 of AZD1222 vaccination. The TCR sequence derives from an adult in good health.

The CDR3 region is CASSLWEGAGGYTF. DNA for the CDR3: TGTGCCAGCAGTTTATGGGAGGGGGCGGGCGGCTACACCTTC. The chain combines TRBV28 with TRBJ1-2; the match to TRBD1 covers 7 bases. Trimming removed 0 bases from V and 8 bases from J; junction bases left unmatched: 6. CDR1 and CDR2 (germline): MDHEN, SYDVKM. This CDR3 comprises 14 residues.